A selection of T cell receptor beta chains follows, all from one sample in a study of CD8 T cells in Susac syndrome. TCRdb processed the immunoSEQ multiplex PCR reads anew with MiXCR; each CDR3 protein has one entry. The sample carries about 430,000 distinct CDR3 sequences, approximately 89% recorded once. Input material: CD8+ T cells from PBMCs. The receptors were gathered from a human donor with multiple sclerosis. The CDR3 runs from the conserved cysteine through the conserved F or W. The order of the fields is V gene, J gene, D gene, clone size, CDR3 DNA, CDR3 protein. A D gene is named only where the DNA matches it firmly. Expanded clones are given a class, and other clones once, few, many or no size at all.

v_call: TRBV6-5
j_call: TRBJ1-2
d_call: TRBD1
clone_size: NA
cdr3_nt: TGTGCCAGCAGCCAACCGGGACAGAACTATGGCTACACCTTC
cdr3_aa: CASSQPGQNYGYTF

v_call: TRBV20-1
j_call: TRBJ2-7
d_call: TRBD2
clone_size: NA
cdr3_nt: TGCAGTGCTAGAGTAGCGGGGGGAACCTACGAGCAGTACTTC
cdr3_aa: CSARVAGGTYEQYF

v_call: TRBV4-1
j_call: TRBJ2-7
d_call: NA
clone_size: NA
cdr3_nt: TGCGCCAGCAGCCGAATCACTACTCCACAGGGCGAGCAGTACTTC
cdr3_aa: CASSRITTPQGEQYF

v_call: TRBV6-1
j_call: TRBJ2-1
d_call: NA
clone_size: NA
cdr3_nt: TGTGCCAGCAGTCTTGGTCGGATTGTAACCTACAATAAGCAGTTCTTC
cdr3_aa: CASSLGRIVTYNKQFF

v_call: TRBV27
j_call: TRBJ2-6
d_call: NA
clone_size: NA
cdr3_nt: TGTGCCAGCAGTTTATCGAACACTTTGGGAGGGGCCAACGTCCTGACTTTC
cdr3_aa: CASSLSNTLGGANVLTF

v_call: TRBV29-1
j_call: TRBJ2-7
d_call: NA
clone_size: NA
cdr3_nt: TGCAGCGTTAAGGGGACGGACTCCTACGAGCAGTACTTC
cdr3_aa: CSVKGTDSYEQYF

v_call: TRBV7-9
j_call: TRBJ2-2
d_call: NA
clone_size: NA
cdr3_nt: TGTGCCAGCACCCAACCCGTGCTAGCCACAAACACCGGGGAGCTGTTTTTT
cdr3_aa: CASTQPVLATNTGELFF

v_call: TRBV13
j_call: TRBJ1-3
d_call: NA
clone_size: NA
cdr3_nt: TGTGCCAGCAGCTTACAGGCCTTCAGCTCTGGAAACACCATATATTTT
cdr3_aa: CASSLQAFSSGNTIYF

v_call: TRBV28
j_call: TRBJ1-1
d_call: NA
clone_size: NA
cdr3_nt: TGTGCCAGCAGGACAGGAGCTGAAGCTTTCTTT
cdr3_aa: CASRTGAEAFF

v_call: TRBV4-1
j_call: TRBJ2-7
d_call: NA
clone_size: NA
cdr3_nt: TGCGCCAGCAGCCAAGGAGAGACAGGATTATACGAGCAGTACTTC
cdr3_aa: CASSQGETGLYEQYF

v_call: TRBV19
j_call: TRBJ1-4
d_call: TRBD1
clone_size: NA
cdr3_nt: TGTGCCAGCTTTGACAGGGGTGATGAAAAACTGTTTTTT
cdr3_aa: CASFDRGDEKLFF

v_call: TRBV7-9
j_call: TRBJ1-2
d_call: TRBD1
clone_size: NA
cdr3_nt: TGTGCCAGCACCGATACCGGGACAGGGGGAACCTTCTATGGCTACACCTTC
cdr3_aa: CASTDTGTGGTFYGYTF

v_call: TRBV21-1
j_call: TRBJ2-4
d_call: NA
clone_size: NA
cdr3_nt: TGTGCCAGCAGCAAAGACGAGGGTCGGGCCAAAAACATTCAGTACTTC
cdr3_aa: CASSKDEGRAKNIQYF

v_call: TRBV27
j_call: TRBJ2-7
d_call: NA
clone_size: NA
cdr3_nt: TGTGCCAGCAGTCTGGACGGGGATGGACGCTACGAGCAGTACTTC
cdr3_aa: CASSLDGDGRYEQYF

v_call: TRBV2
j_call: TRBJ2-7
d_call: TRBD1
clone_size: NA
cdr3_nt: TGTGCCAGCAAGGCCGGGACAGGGTCCTACGAGCAGTACTTC
cdr3_aa: CASKAGTGSYEQYF

v_call: TRBV7-9
j_call: TRBJ2-7
d_call: TRBD1
clone_size: once
cdr3_nt: TGTGCCAGCAGCAATACCGGGACAGGAAGCTCCTACGAGCAGTACTTC
cdr3_aa: CASSNTGTGSSYEQYF

v_call: TRBV14
j_call: TRBJ2-3
d_call: NA
clone_size: NA
cdr3_nt: TGTGCCAGCAGCCAAGATTCCTCGGGCGGCCTTACTAGCACAGATACGCAGTATTTT
cdr3_aa: CASSQDSSGGLTSTDTQYF

v_call: TRBV5-4
j_call: TRBJ2-7
d_call: TRBD2
clone_size: NA
cdr3_nt: TGTGCCAGCAGCACTAGCGGGAGGGGGTACGAGCAGTACTTC
cdr3_aa: CASSTSGRGYEQYF

v_call: TRBV27
j_call: TRBJ2-2
d_call: TRBD2
clone_size: NA
cdr3_nt: TGTGCCAGCAGTGAAGCGGGGGGTGGGCTGTTTTTT
cdr3_aa: CASSEAGGGLFF

v_call: TRBV5-1
j_call: TRBJ2-1
d_call: TRBD2
clone_size: NA
cdr3_nt: TGCGCCAGCAGCGAACCCGGGACTAGCGGGGTTGGATACAATGAGCAGTTCTTC
cdr3_aa: CASSEPGTSGVGYNEQFF

v_call: TRBV5-1
j_call: TRBJ2-1
d_call: NA
clone_size: NA
cdr3_nt: TGCGCCAGCAATAAAGGGACCGATTCCAATGAGCAGTTCTTC
cdr3_aa: CASNKGTDSNEQFF

v_call: TRBV30
j_call: TRBJ1-1
d_call: TRBD1
clone_size: NA
cdr3_nt: TGTGCCTGGGATCAGGGGGCGAGCGCTGAAGCTTTCTTT
cdr3_aa: CAWDQGASAEAFF

v_call: TRBV7-6
j_call: TRBJ2-2
d_call: NA
clone_size: NA
cdr3_nt: TGTGCCAGCAGCCTGACATCCCCGGGGTTAGGGGAGCTGTTTTTT
cdr3_aa: CASSLTSPGLGELFF

v_call: TRBV12-2
j_call: TRBJ2-1
d_call: NA
clone_size: NA
cdr3_nt: TGTGCAAGTCGCCCTCTCGCTAGCGGGGGGGCTAGAACGATTGAGCAGTTCTTC
cdr3_aa: CASRPLASGGARTIEQFF

v_call: TRBV20-1
j_call: TRBJ1-5
d_call: NA
clone_size: NA
cdr3_nt: TGCAGTGCGAGTCTGGGGGAAGTCAGCAATCAGCCCCAGCATTTT
cdr3_aa: CSASLGEVSNQPQHF

v_call: TRBV20-1
j_call: TRBJ1-1
d_call: TRBD1
clone_size: NA
cdr3_nt: TGCAGTGCTAGAGATCCTACAGGGGTTGGAGCTTTCTTT
cdr3_aa: CSARDPTGVGAFF

v_call: TRBV29-1
j_call: TRBJ1-2
d_call: TRBD1
clone_size: NA
cdr3_nt: TGCAGCGTGGATCCGGGACAGAACAACTATGGCTACACCTTC
cdr3_aa: CSVDPGQNNYGYTF

v_call: TRBV6-2/TRBV6-3
j_call: TRBJ2-1
d_call: NA
clone_size: NA
cdr3_nt: TGTGCCAGCAGTTACGGGGGACTCTACAATGAGCAGTTCTTC
cdr3_aa: CASSYGGLYNEQFF

v_call: TRBV19
j_call: TRBJ2-7
d_call: TRBD1
clone_size: NA
cdr3_nt: TGTGCCAGTAGTCTCCTGCGGACAGGGATGGAAGAGCAGTACTTC
cdr3_aa: CASSLLRTGMEEQYF

v_call: TRBV18
j_call: TRBJ1-5
d_call: NA
clone_size: NA
cdr3_nt: TGTGCCAGCTCACCAACACTTAACAGGGCCAATCAGCCCCAGCATTTT
cdr3_aa: CASSPTLNRANQPQHF

v_call: TRBV9
j_call: TRBJ2-7
d_call: NA
clone_size: NA
cdr3_nt: TGTGCCAGCAGCCCTAACCAGCCCCGCGGAGACTCCTACGAGCAGTACTTC
cdr3_aa: CASSPNQPRGDSYEQYF

v_call: TRBV5-1
j_call: TRBJ2-2
d_call: TRBD1
clone_size: once
cdr3_nt: TGCGCCAGCTTGGGACAGGGCAACGGGGAGCTGTTTTTT
cdr3_aa: CASLGQGNGELFF

v_call: TRBV6-5
j_call: TRBJ2-1
d_call: NA
clone_size: NA
cdr3_nt: TGTGCCAGTTCGGACAGACGAGTAGGGAATGAGCAGTTCTTC
cdr3_aa: CASSDRRVGNEQFF

v_call: TRBV12-3/TRBV12-4
j_call: TRBJ2-1
d_call: NA
clone_size: once
cdr3_nt: TGTGCCAGCAGTACCCGACCCAATGAGCAGTTCTTC
cdr3_aa: CASSTRPNEQFF

v_call: TRBV27
j_call: TRBJ2-7
d_call: TRBD1
clone_size: many
cdr3_nt: TGTGCCAGCAGCTCCGGGACAGGCTACGAGCAGTACTTC
cdr3_aa: CASSSGTGYEQYF

v_call: TRBV13
j_call: TRBJ1-1
d_call: TRBD1
clone_size: NA
cdr3_nt: TGTGCCAGCAGCCCCGAGGGACAGGGCACTGAAGCTTTCTTT
cdr3_aa: CASSPEGQGTEAFF

v_call: TRBV4-1
j_call: TRBJ2-3
d_call: TRBD2
clone_size: NA
cdr3_nt: TGCGCCAGCAGCCCGGGAGCTAGCGGAGTGGCCCGCCCTAGCACAGATACGCAGTATTTT
cdr3_aa: CASSPGASGVARPSTDTQYF

v_call: TRBV27
j_call: TRBJ2-1
d_call: NA
clone_size: NA
cdr3_nt: TGTGCCAGCAGTTTTGTGGGACTTCGGAACAATGAGCAGTTCTTC
cdr3_aa: CASSFVGLRNNEQFF

v_call: TRBV6-4
j_call: TRBJ2-6
d_call: TRBD1
clone_size: NA
cdr3_nt: TGTGCCAGCAGTATTACAGGGGTCTCTGGGGCCAACGTCCTGACTTTC
cdr3_aa: CASSITGVSGANVLTF

v_call: TRBV29-1
j_call: TRBJ2-3
d_call: NA
clone_size: NA
cdr3_nt: TGCAGCGTTGAATTCGAGGCGTGGGGAGATACGCAGTATTTT
cdr3_aa: CSVEFEAWGDTQYF

v_call: TRBV12-2
j_call: TRBJ2-3
d_call: NA
clone_size: NA
cdr3_nt: TGTGCAAGTCGCTTAGTGGGACTAGCGGGCCCTTCAGATACGCAGTATTTT
cdr3_aa: CASRLVGLAGPSDTQYF

v_call: TRBV6-2/TRBV6-3
j_call: TRBJ2-5
d_call: NA
clone_size: NA
cdr3_nt: TGTGCCAGCAACCCTGGCGAGCAAGAGACCCAGTACTTC
cdr3_aa: CASNPGEQETQYF

v_call: TRBV5-1
j_call: TRBJ2-7
d_call: NA
clone_size: NA
cdr3_nt: TGCGCCAGCAGCTTGTACGCCTCGTCAGACTACGAGCAGTACTTC
cdr3_aa: CASSLYASSDYEQYF

v_call: TRBV4-1
j_call: TRBJ2-7
d_call: NA
clone_size: NA
cdr3_nt: TGCGCCAGCAGCCAAGAGGGCAGGTCGGGCTCCTACGAGCAGTACTTC
cdr3_aa: CASSQEGRSGSYEQYF

v_call: TRBV5-4
j_call: TRBJ1-1
d_call: NA
clone_size: once
cdr3_nt: TGTGCCAGCAGGAGGGGCGTGAACACTGAAGCTTTCTTT
cdr3_aa: CASRRGVNTEAFF

v_call: TRBV20-1
j_call: TRBJ1-1
d_call: NA
clone_size: NA
cdr3_nt: TGCAGTGCTAGAGATAGGAGGGGCTTGAGCACTGAAGCTTTCTTT
cdr3_aa: CSARDRRGLSTEAFF

v_call: TRBV6-6
j_call: TRBJ2-3
d_call: NA
clone_size: NA
cdr3_nt: TGTGCCAGCACGGACTTTTTGGAGTGGAGCACAGATACGCAGTATTTT
cdr3_aa: CASTDFLEWSTDTQYF

v_call: TRBV28
j_call: TRBJ2-1
d_call: NA
clone_size: once
cdr3_nt: TGTGCCAGCAGTTCCGGGACCCGGTACAATGAGCAGTTCTTC
cdr3_aa: CASSSGTRYNEQFF

v_call: TRBV15
j_call: TRBJ2-7
d_call: TRBD2
clone_size: NA
cdr3_nt: TGTGCCACCAGCCTCGGGGGGGGTCGCGACGAGCAGTACTTC
cdr3_aa: CATSLGGGRDEQYF

v_call: TRBV4-1
j_call: TRBJ1-2
d_call: NA
clone_size: NA
cdr3_nt: TGCGCCAGCAGCCAAGGGACCCTTAACGCGGACTATGGCTACACCTTC
cdr3_aa: CASSQGTLNADYGYTF

v_call: TRBV2
j_call: TRBJ2-7
d_call: NA
clone_size: NA
cdr3_nt: TGTGCCAGCAGTGAAGAAACAGGCTATACCTACGAGCAGTACTTC
cdr3_aa: CASSEETGYTYEQYF

v_call: TRBV12-3/TRBV12-4
j_call: TRBJ1-1
d_call: NA
clone_size: NA
cdr3_nt: TGTGCCAGCAATATAGGATTGCGAGCTTTCTTT
cdr3_aa: CASNIGLRAFF

v_call: TRBV30
j_call: TRBJ2-7
d_call: NA
clone_size: NA
cdr3_nt: TGTGCCTGGAGTTCGTCATGGAGCTACGAGCAGTACTTC
cdr3_aa: CAWSSSWSYEQYF

v_call: TRBV6-6
j_call: TRBJ1-5
d_call: NA
clone_size: NA
cdr3_nt: TGTGCCAGCAGTGCCCAGGAAAATCAGCCCCAGCATTTT
cdr3_aa: CASSAQENQPQHF

v_call: TRBV2
j_call: TRBJ2-7
d_call: NA
clone_size: NA
cdr3_nt: TGTGCCAGCAGTCTTCGGCAGGCAGTCCACGAGCAGTACTTC
cdr3_aa: CASSLRQAVHEQYF

v_call: TRBV6-1
j_call: TRBJ2-4
d_call: NA
clone_size: NA
cdr3_nt: TGTGCCAGCAGTGAGTGGGGCGTGGGAGCCAAAAACATTCAGTACTTC
cdr3_aa: CASSEWGVGAKNIQYF

v_call: TRBV2
j_call: TRBJ1-5
d_call: TRBD1
clone_size: once
cdr3_nt: TGTGCCAGCAGTGAGTCAGGGACAGAAGACAATCAGCCCCAGCATTTT
cdr3_aa: CASSESGTEDNQPQHF

v_call: TRBV4-1
j_call: TRBJ1-1
d_call: NA
clone_size: NA
cdr3_nt: TGCGCCAGCAGCCAAGGATCAGGGAGCACTGAAGCTTTCTTT
cdr3_aa: CASSQGSGSTEAFF

v_call: TRBV27
j_call: TRBJ2-1
d_call: TRBD2
clone_size: NA
cdr3_nt: TGTGCCAGCAGTTTATCCGTTGGTGCAGCGGGAGTACCCTACAATGAGCAGTTCTTC
cdr3_aa: CASSLSVGAAGVPYNEQFF

v_call: TRBV7-2
j_call: TRBJ1-5
d_call: NA
clone_size: NA
cdr3_nt: TGTGCCAGCAGCTTACCGGGGATTTATCAGCCCCAGCATTTT
cdr3_aa: CASSLPGIYQPQHF